What follows describes a single TCR beta chain. Sequencing used immunoSEQ multiplex PCR; TCRdb keeps in-frame clones, though not all of them. The repertoire has roughly 65,000 clones, over 90% of them found once; the top ten carry approximately 5%. The sample belongs to a study of cytomegalovirus exposure and HLA in healthy donors. CDR3 size: 14 residues. With V trimmed by 5 bases and J by 10 bases, 9 bases remained unmatched. Germline assignment: CDR1 MDHEN and CDR2 SYDVKM. V is TRBV28 and J is TRBJ1-1; the match to TRBD1 covers 11 bases. Source material: PBMCs. This TCR was sampled from a man aged 18 to 30 in good health and CMV-seropositive. The CDR3 coding sequence is TGTGCCAGCAGTCCCCCCCGGACAGGGGGCCTAGCTTTCTTT. Its protein is CASSPPRTGGLAFF.